This T cell receptor (beta chain) came from a study of a mutant IDH1 vaccine in newly diagnosed glioma. About the study: Following radiotherapy alone, or alongside temozolomide cycles, vaccination was started after an interval of 4-6 weeks.

This sample's time point: week 11, during vaccination. Doses comprised 300 ug of mutant IDH1 20-mer peptide each, plus topical imiquimod. Germline V lookup: CDR1 LNHNV, CDR2 YYDKDF (reference sequence). V shed 0 bases and J shed 5 bases, with 14 bases lying between them. This CDR3 comprises 15 residues. Generated by immunoSEQ multiplex PCR, the TCRdb table keeps only in-frame clones and is missing some. The sample gives about 30,000 clones, roughly 90% of which show up once; around 20% is in the top ten. Notes on this clone: Its specificity is unknown.

This TCR was recovered from a man aged 18 to 29 with glioma. The chain carries TRBV15 and TRBJ2-7, with a tentative D call TRBD2 (6 bases). Source: PBMCs, taken from a glioma patient whose treatment included an IDH1 peptide vaccine. The CDR3 reads CATSRDGRGSDEQYF. The CDR3 DNA follows: TGTGCCACCAGCAGAGATGGTCGGGGGAGCGACGAGCAGTACTTC.